Presented here are 31 T cell receptor beta chains from one specimen sequenced in a study of T-cell reconstitution after alpha-beta-depleted transplantation in children. For TCRbeta, the library was prepared with unique molecular identifiers. TCRdb independently ran MiXCR on the PCR reads; one entry per CDR3 protein. The sample carries approximately 120,000 distinct CDR3 sequences, 9.7% recorded once. Specimen: PBMCs, mostly from graft donor cells, collected 180 days after TCRalphabeta/CD19-depleted stem cell transplant. The receptors shown here come from a girl younger than two who had a stem cell transplant for combined immunodeficiency, so the T cells may come from the graft donor.

CDR3 residues: CSATSFPTDTQYF. CDR3 DNA: TGCAGTGCCACATCATTCCCTACAGATACGCAGTATTTT. The chain links TRBV20-1 to TRBJ2-3; D is ambiguous. The germline V gene encodes CDR1 DFQATT and CDR2 SNEGSKA (reference sequence). The germline V and J ends were trimmed by 6 bases and 3 bases, with 13 bases remaining between them. The CDR3 spans 13 residues.

The chain joins TRBV11-2 to TRBJ2-7; unclear D gene. V was trimmed by 5 bases and J by 2 bases, leaving 13 bases between them. The V gene's germline CDR1 is SGHAT and CDR2 FQNNGV. The CDR3 has 14 residues. The CDR3 region is CASSHFRATYEQYF. The CDR3 region has the DNA TGTGCCAGCAGCCACTTTCGGGCTACCTACGAGCAGTACTTC.

This clonotype was picked up a small number of times. The V and J genes are TRBV6-5 and TRBJ2-5; 7 bases map to TRBD1. CDR3 length: 17 amino acids. J was trimmed by 1 base and V by 0 bases; bases with no gene match: 8. Germline values: CDR1 MNHEY, CDR2 SVGAGI. The CDR3, as DNA: TGTGCCAGCAGTTACTCAACCGTTCGGACAGGCCAAGAGACCCAGTACTTC. Its translation is CASSYSTVRTGQETQYF.

This clonotype was observed at least ten times. The chain links TRBV29-1 to TRBJ2-1; 9 bases line up with TRBD2. The CDR3 length is 15 residues. Germline V gene lookup returns CDR1 SQVTM and CDR2 ANQGSEA. The ends lost 1 base at V and 4 bases at J; junction bases unmatched: 5. Here the CDR3 reads CSVEGFSGRYNEQFF. CDR3 DNA: TGCAGCGTTGAAGGCTTTAGCGGGAGATACAATGAGCAGTTCTTC.

The table lists this clonotype with a few counts. The genes are TRBV29-1 and TRBJ2-2; 7 bases fit TRBD2. Germline V CDR1 and CDR2: SQVTM, ANQGSEA. The CDR3 length is 13 residues. The trim removed 7 bases at V and 7 bases at J, leaving 9 bases unmatched. The CDR3 bases are TGCAGCGGGGGAGGGGAGTTCGGCGGGGAGCTGTTTTTT. Its translation: CSGGGEFGGELFF.

This chain uses TRBV27 with TRBJ1-4; 7 bases match TRBD1. Trimming at V came to 1 base and at J to 8 bases, leaving 7 bases not matched to a gene. Germline values: CDR1 MNHEY, CDR2 SMNVEV (reference sequence). The CDR3 loop spans 15 amino acids. In nucleotides, the CDR3 is TGTGCCAGCAGTTTATTCGGGCAGGGGGAAGAAAAACTGTTTTTT. Its protein product is CASSLFGQGEEKLFF.

This clonotype occurred a few times. The chain is built from TRBV24-1 and TRBJ2-1; TRBD1 matches 7 bases. Germline loops: CDR1 KGHDR, CDR2 SFDVKD. V shed 6 bases, J shed 5 bases, and the junction held 9 bases outside the gene matches. CDR3 size: 15 residues. In DNA, the CDR3 is TGTGCCACCAGTCCAAACGACAGGGCCCACAATGAGCAGTTCTTC. Residues: CATSPNDRAHNEQFF.

This clonotype was picked up many times. The V gene is TRBV20-1, the J gene TRBJ2-5; TRBD1 matches at 8 bases. The CDR3 spans 15 residues. Germline CDR1 and CDR2: DFQATT and SNEGSKA (reference sequence). J was trimmed by 2 bases and V by 3 bases; bases with no gene match: 8. This CDR3 is CSARGPGGGQETQYF. The CDR3 nucleotides read TGCAGTGCTAGGGGACCAGGGGGCGGGCAAGAGACCCAGTACTTC.

Comments on this clonotype: A much more abundant neighbour one base away suggests this may be a read error. The chain combines TRBV12-3 or TRBV12-4 with TRBJ1-6; D is unclear. This CDR3 has 14 amino acids. V was shortened by 4 bases and J by 14 bases, with 18 bases between the two germline ends. The CDR3 spells CASSSSWGGVTLHF. CDR3 DNA: TGTGCCAGCAGTTCGTCATGGGGAGGTGTCACCCTCCACTTT.

The genes are TRBV27 and TRBJ1-6; D not resolved. The CDR3 has 14 residues. Germline CDR1 reads MNHEY; CDR2 reads SMNVEV (reference sequence). Trimming cost V 4 bases and J 4 bases, with 8 bases left between them. The CDR3 loop is CASSSLAYNSPLHF. In DNA form, the CDR3 reads TGTGCCAGCAGTTCCCTGGCGTATAATTCACCCCTCCACTTT.

Ten or more counts support this clonotype. The chain is built from TRBV20-1 and TRBJ2-3, with 7 bases identical to TRBD2. V was clipped by 1 base and J by 5 bases; unmatched bases: 9. This CDR3 comprises 15 residues. Looked up from germline, CDR1 is DFQATT and CDR2 is SNEGSKA (reference sequence). The CDR3 loop reads CSARGSLAALDTQYF. As DNA, the CDR3 is TGCAGTGCTAGAGGGTCCCTAGCGGCCCTAGATACGCAGTATTTT.

This clonotype was seen a few times. The V call is TRBV7-2, the J call TRBJ2-5, with 7 bases that match TRBD2. CDR3 length equals 15 residues. The trim removed 4 bases at V and 2 bases at J, leaving 7 bases unmatched. Per the germline V gene, CDR1 is SGHTA and CDR2 is FQGNSA. This CDR3 is CASSWAVGGQETQYF. The CDR3, as DNA: TGTGCCAGCAGCTGGGCGGTGGGGGGGCAAGAGACCCAGTACTTC.

This clonotype has more than one count but fewer than ten. V gene TRBV7-6 combines with J gene TRBJ1-5; tentatively, D is TRBD1 (6 bases). Looked up from germline, CDR1 is SGHVS and CDR2 is FNYEAQ. The CDR3 runs 14 residues. Trimming pared 1 base from V and 7 bases from J, leaving 11 bases between. The CDR3 sequence: CASSLGAGAQPQHF. As DNA, the CDR3 is TGTGCCAGCAGCTTAGGAGCGGGGGCCCAGCCCCAGCATTTT.

The chain links TRBV5-1 to TRBJ2-7; tentatively, D is TRBD1 (6 bases). Per germline, CDR1 SGHRS and CDR2 YFSETQ. The V end lost 2 bases, the J end lost 5 bases, and 11 bases lay between the germline ends. This CDR3 contains 13 residues. CDR3 loop: CASSLNRAHEQYF. CDR3 DNA: TGCGCCAGCAGCTTAAACAGGGCCCACGAGCAGTACTTC.

This clonotype was seen a few times. The rearrangement uses TRBV20-1 and TRBJ2-7, with 12 bases fitting TRBD2. The CDR3 loop spans 13 amino acids. The ends lost 5 bases at V and 10 bases at J; junction bases unmatched: 9. CDR1 DFQATT and CDR2 SNEGSKA come from the germline V gene (reference sequence). The CDR3 spells CSAQHGTSGLQYF. The CDR3 region has the DNA TGCAGTGCTCAACACGGGACTAGCGGGTTACAGTACTTC.

This clonotype was picked up a small number of times. The chain is built from TRBV20-1 and TRBJ2-5; D not resolved. The V end lost 4 bases, the J end lost 2 bases, and 5 bases lay between the germline ends. Germline CDR1 DFQATT, CDR2 SNEGSKA (reference sequence). The CDR3 has 11 amino acids. The CDR3 region has the DNA TGCAGTGCTAACAAGCAAGAGACCCAGTACTTC. It yields the protein CSANKQETQYF.

CDR3 residues: CASRELAGEYFEQYF. CDR3 nucleotide sequence: TGTGCCAGCAGGGAACTAGCGGGGGAGTACTTCGAGCAGTACTTC. The V and J genes are TRBV7-2 and TRBJ2-7; TRBD2 matches at 11 bases. Per the germline V gene, CDR1 is SGHTA and CDR2 is FQGNSA. CDR3 length: 15 amino acids. V lost 6 bases and J lost 6; bases outside the gene matches: 10.

This clonotype has only a few counts. The rearrangement links TRBV6-1 to TRBJ2-5; no firm D call. V lost 7 bases, J lost 2 bases, and 11 bases lay in between. Germline CDR1 MNHNS, CDR2 SASEGT. This CDR3 is 13 amino acids long. This chain's CDR3 is CASTKDGQETQYF. The DNA for the CDR3 is TGTGCCAGCACCAAAGACGGGCAAGAGACCCAGTACTTC.

This clonotype was observed many times. This chain uses TRBV25-1 with TRBJ2-1; 9 bases match TRBD2. V gave up 1 base and J gave up 2 bases; unmatched junction bases: 6. Germline V gene data show CDR1 as MGHDK and CDR2 as SYGVNS. CDR3 length: 17 residues. CDR3 residues: CASSEWAVAGAYNEQFF. CDR3 DNA sequence: TGTGCCAGCAGTGAATGGGCGGTAGCGGGAGCCTACAATGAGCAGTTCTTC. Drawing the rest from reference TRBV25-1 and TRBJ2-1, the complete variable domain is EADIYQTPRYLVIGTGKKITLECSQTMGHDKMYWYQQDPGMELHLIHYSYGVNSTEKGDLSSESTVSRIRTEHFPLTLESARPSHTSQYLCASSEWAVAGAYNEQFFGPGTRLTVL.

The sample holds a few counts of this clonotype. The rearrangement joins TRBV10-3 to TRBJ1-4; D perhaps matches TRBD1 (6 bases). This CDR3 contains 14 residues. Germline CDR1 ENHRY, CDR2 SYGVKD. The V and J ends lost 2 bases and 6 bases respectively, with 10 bases between them. CDR3 region: CAISEPGGDEKLFF. CDR3 coding DNA: TGTGCCATCAGTGAGCCGGGGGGCGATGAAAAACTGTTTTTT.

V gene TRBV12-3 or TRBV12-4 combines with J gene TRBJ1-2; unclear D gene. The CDR3 loop spans 15 amino acids. V lost 7 bases and J lost 5, with 20 bases in between. CDR3: CASTRRTESGYGYTF. CDR3 nucleotides: TGTGCCAGCACCCGGCGGACGGAAAGCGGGTATGGCTACACCTTC.

This chain connects TRBV20-1 to TRBJ1-2; no clear D. With 1 base removed from V and 1 base from J, the gap between germline ends came to 4 bases. The CDR3 runs to 12 residues. From germline, CDR1 is DFQATT and CDR2 SNEGSKA (reference sequence). The CDR3 loop is CSARGHNYGYTF. Written as DNA, the CDR3 is TGCAGTGCTAGAGGACATAACTATGGCTACACCTTC.

This clonotype was observed a few times. The rearrangement joins TRBV12-3 or TRBV12-4 to TRBJ2-3; the match to TRBD1 covers 10 bases. V gave up 4 bases and J gave up 6 bases; unmatched junction bases: 13. CDR3 size: 17 residues. CDR3 region: CASSSNSGTGDFDTQYF. In DNA form, the CDR3 reads TGTGCCAGCAGTTCAAACTCCGGGACAGGGGATTTCGATACGCAGTATTTT.

This chain links TRBV15 with TRBJ2-5; D not resolved. The CDR3 extends over 14 amino acids. Looked up from germline, CDR1 is LNHNV and CDR2 is YYDKDF (reference sequence). Trimming took off 1 base at V and 1 base at J, with 7 bases between the two ends. CDR3 residues: CATSRGLIQETQYF. CDR3 DNA: TGTGCCACCAGCAGAGGTCTGATCCAAGAGACCCAGTACTTC.

The V gene is TRBV24-1, the J gene TRBJ1-5; the D is unclear. Germline V CDR1 and CDR2: KGHDR, SFDVKD. The CDR3 spans 12 residues. The V and J ends lost 9 bases and 9 bases respectively, with 14 bases between them. CDR3 DNA sequence: TGTGCCACCGCAAGCTTCCCGGGGCCCCAGCATTTT. Protein product: CATASFPGPQHF.

This clonotype was observed a few times. The V call is TRBV10-3, the J call TRBJ2-5; no reliable D call. The V gene's germline CDR1 is ENHRY and CDR2 SYGVKD. CDR3 length: 12 residues. The V end was cut by 3 bases, the J end by 1 base, with 3 bases between. CDR3 residues: CAISEGQETQYF. The DNA of the CDR3 is TGTGCCATCAGTGAAGGCCAAGAGACCCAGTACTTC.

The table lists this clonotype with a few counts. The chain employs TRBV20-1 and TRBJ1-2; D is uncertain. CDR1 DFQATT and CDR2 SNEGSKA come from the germline V gene (reference sequence). The V and J ends lost 3 bases and 3 bases respectively, with 11 bases between them. The CDR3 runs to 13 residues. In DNA form, the CDR3 reads TGCAGTGCTAGTGGACGGGCGTACTATGGCTACACCTTC. Protein sequence: CSASGRAYYGYTF.

This clonotype has at least ten counts. The genes are TRBV6-5 and TRBJ1-3; no clear D. CDR1 is MNHEY, CDR2 SVGAGI, per germline. V was cut by 0 bases and J by 2 bases, with 5 bases left in between. The CDR3 consists of 14 residues. This CDR3 is CASSYSTAGNTIYF. DNA for the CDR3: TGTGCCAGCAGTTACTCGACGGCTGGAAACACCATATATTTT.

The genes are TRBV5-1 and TRBJ2-7; 8 nucleotides agree with TRBD1. CDR1 SGHRS and CDR2 YFSETQ come from the germline V gene. The CDR3 is made up of 14 amino acids. Germline trimming cut 4 bases from V and 6 bases from J; bases unmatched to any gene: 9. The CDR3 sequence: CASSIRTGNVEQYF. In nucleotides, the CDR3 is TGCGCCAGCAGCATCCGGACAGGGAACGTCGAGCAGTACTTC.

The chain carries TRBV4-1 and TRBJ2-7; D perhaps matches TRBD1 (6 bases). V lost 0 bases, J lost 1 base, and 16 bases lay in between. The CDR3 extends over 17 amino acids. Germline V CDR1 and CDR2: MGHRA, YSYEKL. For the CDR3, the DNA is TGCGCCAGCAGCCAAGATGCATCCCGACAGGAATCCTACGAGCAGTACTTC. Encoded protein: CASSQDASRQESYEQYF.

In this sample, this clonotype turned up a few times. This chain joins TRBV29-1 and TRBJ1-2; D ambiguous. The CDR3 runs to 12 residues. Germline V gives CDR1 SQVTM, CDR2 ANQGSEA. With 0 bases removed from V and 8 bases from J, the gap between germline ends came to 10 bases. CDR3 loop: CSVEDRAHGYTF. DNA for the CDR3: TGCAGCGTTGAAGATCGGGCCCACGGCTACACCTTC.